Sequencing of this T cell receptor (beta chain) was carried out in a study of regulatory T cells in long-lasting Graves disease. Study background: Newly diagnosed Graves' patients had under 3 months of antithyroid drugs.

With iRepertoire HTBI primers and Arm-PCR of CDR3 regions, TCR beta libraries were built. TCRdb ran MiXCR on the multiplex PCR reads and lists one entry per CDR3 protein. The table has about 540,000 distinct CDR3 sequences, roughly 13% seen once; the top ten hold roughly a tenth. This clonotype was seen only a few times. Documented time point: newly diagnosed GD, antithyroid drugs for less than 3 months. PBMC RNA was the source of the TCR library. Losses at the gene ends were 11 bases for V and 10 bases for J; bases not matched to a gene: 11. The germline V gene encodes CDR1 SEHNR and CDR2 FQNEAQ (reference sequence). The CDR3 spans 13 residues. This same sample was also taken into another study, of T cells in Graves' hyperthyroidism and ophthalmopathy.

The sample was peripheral blood mononuclear cells (PBMCs), taken at new diagnosis, from a patient treated with antithyroid drugs. The source is a man aged 30 to 39 with Graves disease. The chain combines TRBV7-9 with TRBJ2-1, with 10 positions matching TRBD2. In DNA, the CDR3 is TGTGCCTCGTGGCTAGCGGGAGTTGGAGAGCAGTTCTTC. This gives the protein CASWLAGVGEQFF.